This T cell receptor (beta chain) was captured by sequencing in a study of blood T cell repertoires in COVID-19. The length of the CDR3 is 16 residues. The ends lost 2 bases at V and 5 bases at J; junction bases unmatched: 10. CDR1 and CDR2 from the germline V gene are SGHRS and YFSETQ. Everyone who took part was 18 to 89 years old, and they came from about two dozen US areas. Which cohort a participant joined came from the clinical history participants gave. Each recovered donor of Cohort 3 presented with two negative PCRs, clearance, or symptom resolution. Assay used: immunoSEQ multiplex PCR; TCRdb lists only in-frame clones, some missing. Here the sample spans fewer than 500,000 clones, 75% to 90% being singletons.

Material for sequencing was PBMCs or T cells enriched from blood (not recorded which). This chain uses TRBV5-1 with TRBJ2-7; 10 bases line up with TRBD1. The clonotype comes from a woman younger than 30 who had recovered from COVID-19. The CDR3 coding sequence is TGCGCCAGCAGCTTTAGACCGGGACAGGGGAGTGACGAGCAGTACTTC. Its protein is CASSFRPGQGSDEQYF.